This T cell receptor beta chain derives from a study of CXCR3-negative and CXCR3-positive naive CD8 T cells. The TRB cDNA libraries were prepared by 5' RACE with UMI labels. One entry per CDR3 protein, without DNA, is what TCRdb gives after re-calling the 5' RACE reads. This listing includes some 99,000 distinct CDR3 sequences. Every CD8+ T cell subset underwent triplicate sorting at around 270,000 cells apiece. Naive cells were sorted as CD45RO-, CCR7+, CD27+ and CD95-. The CDR3 totals 14 residues. Germline V gene sequence: CDR1 SQVTM, CDR2 ANQGSEA. With regard to this clonotype: The target antigen is unknown.

General study findings and limits: Naive cells that were CXCR3-positive had more hydrophobic TRB CDR3s (compared with CXCR3-negative naive cells). For the naive subsets, surface CD5 was similar, and TCR strength was inferred from TRB CDR3 properties. Whereas both naive subsets had comparably high diversity, memory CD8+ cells had much lower diversity.

This TCR derives from a human donor in good health. Some clones in this sample may be carry-over from other donors' samples. Sequencing was done on a sample of naive CXCR3+ CD8+ T cells from blood. Subset described: CD45RO-CCR7+CD27+CD95- naive CD8+ T cells expressing CXCR3 (TNR3+). The chain carries TRBV29-1 and TRBJ2-7. The CDR3 loop is CSVEDLPGSYEQYF.